This TCR beta chain was recorded in a study of blood T cell repertoires in COVID-19. Study-level information: The samples span acute and convalescent COVID-19 from the United States, Italy and Spain. PBMCs, B-cell-depleted T cells, or T cells provided the cDNA or gDNA that made up the material.

Authors' processing steps: Reference gene primer amplification in the assay estimated nucleated cell counts. The method was immunoSEQ multiplex PCR; TCRdb's version includes in-frame clones alone and lacks a portion of them. V, J and clone size are those of that table, while D and trimming were read from the DNA. The sample shows tens of thousands of clones, 65% to 90% of them seen only once. CDR3 length equals 18 residues. This rearrangement joins TRBV12-2 to TRBJ2-1; no check of the table's D call, TRBD2, against the DNA was made. TRBV12-2 is marked as a pseudogene. The receptor was derived from an elderly woman with active or convalescent COVID-19. Sequenced material: peripheral blood. CDR3 residues: CASRLGEDRAYSYNEQFF. The CDR3 nucleotides are TGTGCAAGTCGCTTAGGGGAGGACCGTGCCTACTCCTACAATGAGCAGTTCTTC.